These 5 T cell receptor beta chains were all obtained from the same sample, sequenced in a study of T cell repertoires in cytomegalovirus infection. Each CDR3 protein is one row after TCRdb ran MiXCR on the reads. The sample lists around 120,000 distinct CDR3 sequences; approximately 9.2% were seen once. Source material: PBMCs. The receptors stem from a human donor in good health (CMV status not recorded). Some clones in this sample may be carry-over from other donors' samples.

This clonotype was picked up many times. This rearrangement joins TRBV11-2 to TRBJ2-2, with 9 positions matching TRBD2. V was clipped by 3 bases and J by 7 bases; unmatched bases: 12. The CDR3 loop spans 17 amino acids. CDR1 is SGHAT, CDR2 FQNNGV, per germline. The DNA for the CDR3 is TGTGCCAGCAGCTTTGACTCGCGGGGGGGCCTTGGCGGGGAGCTGTTTTTT. Translated, it gives CASSFDSRGGLGGELFF.

This clonotype was picked up many times. This chain uses TRBV7-9 with TRBJ1-3; 7 nucleotides match TRBD1. Germline CDR1 and CDR2: SEHNR and FQNEAQ (reference sequence). Unmatched junction bases numbered 7, after V lost 0 bases and J lost 2 bases. The CDR3 loop spans 17 amino acids. CDR3 in DNA: TGTGCCAGCAGCTTAGCTCCACAGGGGAGAACTGGAAACACCATATATTTT. Translation gives CASSLAPQGRTGNTIYF.

This clonotype showed up just a few times. The chain carries TRBV12-3 or TRBV12-4 and TRBJ2-2, with no clear D. The CDR3 extends over 14 amino acids. V lost 3 bases to trimming and J lost 6 bases, with 11 bases between them. The CDR3 DNA reads as TGTGCCAGCAGTTTGTCCGGGCAACCCGGGGAGCTGTTTTTT. It is translated as CASSLSGQPGELFF.

Many counts were recorded for this clonotype. The CDR3 protein is CASSSHLSPYNEQFF. In nucleotides, the CDR3 is TGTGCCAGCAGCTCCCACCTAAGCCCCTACAATGAGCAGTTCTTC. The chain links TRBV7-2 to TRBJ2-1, with unresolved D. Germline CDR1 reads SGHTA; CDR2 reads FQGNSA. The CDR3 consists of 15 residues. V shed 4 bases and J shed 2 bases, with 12 bases lying between them.

This clonotype appeared many times. The chain carries TRBV4-2 and TRBJ1-2, with 9 nucleotides matching TRBD1. V was pared by 0 bases and J by 8 bases, with 4 bases of the junction left unmatched. The CDR3 runs to 14 residues. CDR1 and CDR2 from the germline V gene are LGHNA and YNFKEQ. The chain's CDR3 is CASSQDRTGVGYTF. The CDR3 nucleotides read TGTGCCAGCAGCCAAGATAGGACAGGGGTGGGCTACACCTTC.